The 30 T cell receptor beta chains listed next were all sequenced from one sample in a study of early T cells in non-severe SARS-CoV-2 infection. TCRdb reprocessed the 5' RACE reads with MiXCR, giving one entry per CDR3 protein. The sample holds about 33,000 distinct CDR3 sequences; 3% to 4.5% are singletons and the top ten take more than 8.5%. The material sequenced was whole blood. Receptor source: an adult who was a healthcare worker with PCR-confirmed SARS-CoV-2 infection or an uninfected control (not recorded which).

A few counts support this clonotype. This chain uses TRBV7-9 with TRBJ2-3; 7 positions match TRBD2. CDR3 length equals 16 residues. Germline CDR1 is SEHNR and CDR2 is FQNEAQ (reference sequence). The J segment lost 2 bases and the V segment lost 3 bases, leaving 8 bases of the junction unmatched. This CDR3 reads CASSFGEGRHTDTQYF. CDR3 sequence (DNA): TGTGCCAGCAGCTTTGGGGAGGGCCGTCACACAGATACGCAGTATTTT.

CDR3 sequence: CSARRGTSGQETQYF. The CDR3 DNA reads TGCAGTGCTAGAAGAGGGACTAGCGGTCAAGAGACCCAGTACTTC. J is TRBJ2-5 and V is TRBV20-1, with 11 bases aligning to TRBD2. Germline CDR1 and CDR2: DFQATT and SNEGSKA (reference sequence). This CDR3 is 15 amino acids long. Unmatched junction bases numbered 4, after V lost 2 bases and J lost 2 bases.

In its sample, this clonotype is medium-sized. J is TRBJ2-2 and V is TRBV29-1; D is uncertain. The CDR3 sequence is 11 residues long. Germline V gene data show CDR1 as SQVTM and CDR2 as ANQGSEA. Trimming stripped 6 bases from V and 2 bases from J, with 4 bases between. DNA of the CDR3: TGCAGCGTGAAAAACACCGGGGAGCTGTTTTTT. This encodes CSVKNTGELFF.

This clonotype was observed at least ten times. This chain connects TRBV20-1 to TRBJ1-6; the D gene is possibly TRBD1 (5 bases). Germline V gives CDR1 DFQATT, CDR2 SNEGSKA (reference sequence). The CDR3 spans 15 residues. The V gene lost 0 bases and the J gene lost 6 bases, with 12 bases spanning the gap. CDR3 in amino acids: CSARDWLRANSPLHF. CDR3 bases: TGCAGTGCTAGAGATTGGCTCAGGGCTAATTCACCCCTCCACTTT.

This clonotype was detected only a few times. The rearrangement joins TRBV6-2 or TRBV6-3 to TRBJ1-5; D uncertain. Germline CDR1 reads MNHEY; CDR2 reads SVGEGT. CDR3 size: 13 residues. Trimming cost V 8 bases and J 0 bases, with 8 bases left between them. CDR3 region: CASGLYSNQPQHF. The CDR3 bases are TGTGCCAGCGGACTCTATAGCAATCAGCCCCAGCATTTT.

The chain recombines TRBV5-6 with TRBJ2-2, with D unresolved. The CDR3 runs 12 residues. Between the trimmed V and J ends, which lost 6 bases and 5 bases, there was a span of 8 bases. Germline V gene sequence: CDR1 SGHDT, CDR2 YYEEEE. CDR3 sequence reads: CASITRTGELFF. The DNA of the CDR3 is TGTGCCAGCATCACTCGGACCGGGGAGCTGTTTTTT.

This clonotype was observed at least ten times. The CDR3 DNA reads TGTGCCAGCAGTGACGGACAGGGGGCAGATACGCAGTATTTT. Residues: CASSDGQGADTQYF. V and J are TRBV6-4 and TRBJ2-3; 10 positions match TRBD1. Germline trimming cut 2 bases from V and 4 bases from J; bases unmatched to any gene: 0. The CDR3 covers 14 residues. Germline V gene lookup returns CDR1 MRHNA and CDR2 SNTAGT.

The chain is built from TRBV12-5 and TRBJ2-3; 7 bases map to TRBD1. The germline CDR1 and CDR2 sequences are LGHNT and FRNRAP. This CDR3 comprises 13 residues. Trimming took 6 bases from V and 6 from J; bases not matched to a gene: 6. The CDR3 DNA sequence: TGTGCTAGTGGCGGGGACAGTGGGGATACGCAGTATTTT. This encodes CASGGDSGDTQYF.

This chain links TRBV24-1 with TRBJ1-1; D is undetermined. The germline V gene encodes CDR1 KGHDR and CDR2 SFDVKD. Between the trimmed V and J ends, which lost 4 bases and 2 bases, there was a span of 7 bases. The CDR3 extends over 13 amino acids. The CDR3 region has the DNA TGTGCCACCAGTGAAGGGATAAACACTGAAGCTTTCTTT. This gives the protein CATSEGINTEAFF.

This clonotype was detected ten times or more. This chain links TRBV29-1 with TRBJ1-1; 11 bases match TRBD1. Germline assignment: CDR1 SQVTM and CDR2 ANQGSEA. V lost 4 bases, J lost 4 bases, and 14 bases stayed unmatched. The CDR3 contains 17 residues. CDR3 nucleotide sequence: TGCAGCGTTGCCGGGCTAACTGGACAGGGGGCTGCCACTGAAGCTTTCTTT. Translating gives CSVAGLTGQGAATEAFF.

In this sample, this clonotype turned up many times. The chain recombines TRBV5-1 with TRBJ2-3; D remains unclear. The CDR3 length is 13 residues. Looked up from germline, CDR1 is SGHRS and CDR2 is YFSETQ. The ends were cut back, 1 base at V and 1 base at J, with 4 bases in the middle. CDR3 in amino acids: CASSLQGTDTQYF. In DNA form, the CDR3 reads TGCGCCAGCAGCTTGCAGGGCACAGATACGCAGTATTTT.

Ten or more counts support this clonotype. The CDR3 sequence is CASSPGSAGGLGEQFF. The CDR3 DNA reads as TGTGCCAGCAGCCCGGGAAGCGCGGGAGGGTTGGGTGAGCAGTTCTTC. The V gene is TRBV5-6, the J gene TRBJ2-1; 9 bases fit TRBD2. There are 16 residues in the CDR3. V shed 4 bases and J 9 bases; nucleotides not matched to a gene: 14. Germline V gene sequence: CDR1 SGHDT, CDR2 YYEEEE.

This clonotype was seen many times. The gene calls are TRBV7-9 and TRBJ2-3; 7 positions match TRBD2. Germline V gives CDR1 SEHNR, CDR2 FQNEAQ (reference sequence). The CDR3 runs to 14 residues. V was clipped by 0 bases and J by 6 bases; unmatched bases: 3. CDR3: CASSLARETDTQYF. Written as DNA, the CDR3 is TGTGCCAGCAGCTTAGCGCGGGAGACCGATACGCAGTATTTT.

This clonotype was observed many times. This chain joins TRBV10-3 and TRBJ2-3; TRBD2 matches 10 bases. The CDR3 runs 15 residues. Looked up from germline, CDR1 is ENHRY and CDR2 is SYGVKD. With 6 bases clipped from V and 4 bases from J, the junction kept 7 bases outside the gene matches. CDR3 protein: CAISLTGTSADTQYF. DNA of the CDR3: TGTGCCATCAGCCTTACCGGGACTAGCGCAGATACGCAGTATTTT.

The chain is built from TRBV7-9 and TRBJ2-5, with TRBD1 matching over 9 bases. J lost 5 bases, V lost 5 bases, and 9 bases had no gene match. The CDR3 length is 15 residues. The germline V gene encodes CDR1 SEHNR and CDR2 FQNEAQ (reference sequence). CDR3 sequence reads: CASSPGQGTWETQYF. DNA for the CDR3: TGTGCCAGCAGCCCGGGACAGGGCACTTGGGAGACCCAGTACTTC.

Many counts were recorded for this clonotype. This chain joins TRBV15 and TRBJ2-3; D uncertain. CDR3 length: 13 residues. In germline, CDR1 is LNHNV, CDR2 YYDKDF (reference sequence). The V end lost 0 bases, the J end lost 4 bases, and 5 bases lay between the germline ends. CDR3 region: CATSRDFSDTQYF. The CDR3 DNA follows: TGTGCCACCAGCAGAGATTTTTCAGATACGCAGTATTTT.

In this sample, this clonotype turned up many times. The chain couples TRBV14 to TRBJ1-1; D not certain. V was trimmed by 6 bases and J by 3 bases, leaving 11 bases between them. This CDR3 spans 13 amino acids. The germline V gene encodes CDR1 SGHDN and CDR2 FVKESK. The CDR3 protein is CASRQRLDTEAFF. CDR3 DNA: TGTGCCAGCAGGCAACGATTGGACACTGAAGCTTTCTTT.

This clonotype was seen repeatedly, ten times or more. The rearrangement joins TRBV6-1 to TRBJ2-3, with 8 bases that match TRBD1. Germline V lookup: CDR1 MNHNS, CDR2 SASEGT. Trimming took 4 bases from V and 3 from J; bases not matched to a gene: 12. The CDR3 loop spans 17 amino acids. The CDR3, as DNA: TGTGCCAGCAGTGGAGACCAGGGGGCTCTAGTTACAGATACGCAGTATTTT. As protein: CASSGDQGALVTDTQYF.

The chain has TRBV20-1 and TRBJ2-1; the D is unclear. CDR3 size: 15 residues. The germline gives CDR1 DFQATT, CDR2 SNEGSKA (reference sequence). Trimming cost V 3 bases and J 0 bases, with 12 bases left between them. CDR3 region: CSASYNPSSYNEQFF. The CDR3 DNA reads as TGCAGTGCTAGTTACAACCCCAGCTCCTACAATGAGCAGTTCTTC.

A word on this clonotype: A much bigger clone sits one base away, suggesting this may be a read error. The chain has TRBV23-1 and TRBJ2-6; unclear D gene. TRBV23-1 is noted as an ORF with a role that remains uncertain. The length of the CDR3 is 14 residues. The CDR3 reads CVSSQSKGANVLTF. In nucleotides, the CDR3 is TGCGTCAGCAGTCAATCTAAAGGGGCCAACGTCCTGACTTTC.

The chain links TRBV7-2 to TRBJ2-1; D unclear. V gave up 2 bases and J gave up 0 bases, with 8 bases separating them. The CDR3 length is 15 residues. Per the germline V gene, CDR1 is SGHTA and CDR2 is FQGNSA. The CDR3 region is CASSLSVSSYNEQFF. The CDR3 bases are TGTGCCAGCAGCTTATCGGTGAGCTCCTACAATGAGCAGTTCTTC.

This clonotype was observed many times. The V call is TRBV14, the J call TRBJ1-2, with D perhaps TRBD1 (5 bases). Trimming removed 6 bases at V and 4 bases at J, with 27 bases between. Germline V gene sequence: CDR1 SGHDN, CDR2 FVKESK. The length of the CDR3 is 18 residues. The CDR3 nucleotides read TGTGCCAGCAGACTCCCACCCGGGACTCTTACCCTCTCCTATGGCTACACCTTC. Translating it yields CASRLPPGTLTLSYGYTF.

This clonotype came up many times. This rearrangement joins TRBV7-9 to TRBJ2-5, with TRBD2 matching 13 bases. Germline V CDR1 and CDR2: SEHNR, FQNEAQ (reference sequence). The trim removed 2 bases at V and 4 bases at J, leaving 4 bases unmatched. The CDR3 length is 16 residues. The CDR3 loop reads CASSLPRTSGGETQYF. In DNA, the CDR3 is TGTGCCAGCAGCTTACCTAGGACTAGCGGGGGAGAGACCCAGTACTTC.

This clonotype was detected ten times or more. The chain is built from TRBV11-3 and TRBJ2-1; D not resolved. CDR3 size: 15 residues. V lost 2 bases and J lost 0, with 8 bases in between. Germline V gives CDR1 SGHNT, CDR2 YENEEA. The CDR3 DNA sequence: TGTGCCAGCAGCTTATTAGTGAGCTCCTACAATGAGCAGTTCTTC. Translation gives CASSLLVSSYNEQFF.

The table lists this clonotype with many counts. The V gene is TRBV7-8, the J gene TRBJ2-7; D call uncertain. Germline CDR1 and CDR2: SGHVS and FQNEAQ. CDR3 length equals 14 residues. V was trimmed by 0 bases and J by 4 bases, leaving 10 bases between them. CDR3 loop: CASSLAPVVYEQYF. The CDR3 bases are TGTGCCAGCAGCTTAGCTCCTGTCGTGTACGAGCAGTACTTC.

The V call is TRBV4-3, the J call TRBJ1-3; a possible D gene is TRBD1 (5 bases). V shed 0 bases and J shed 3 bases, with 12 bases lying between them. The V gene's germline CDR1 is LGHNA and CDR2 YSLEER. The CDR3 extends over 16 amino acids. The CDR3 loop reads CASSQDRAGNGNTIYF. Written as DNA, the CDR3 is TGCGCCAGCAGCCAAGATAGGGCAGGGAATGGAAACACCATATATTTT.

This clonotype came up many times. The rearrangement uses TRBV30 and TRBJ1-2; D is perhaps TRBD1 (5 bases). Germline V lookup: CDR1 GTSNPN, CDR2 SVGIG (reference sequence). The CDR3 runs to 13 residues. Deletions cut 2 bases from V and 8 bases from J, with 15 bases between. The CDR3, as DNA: TGTGCCTGGAGTATAGGACAATCTCGCGGCTACACCTTC. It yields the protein CAWSIGQSRGYTF.

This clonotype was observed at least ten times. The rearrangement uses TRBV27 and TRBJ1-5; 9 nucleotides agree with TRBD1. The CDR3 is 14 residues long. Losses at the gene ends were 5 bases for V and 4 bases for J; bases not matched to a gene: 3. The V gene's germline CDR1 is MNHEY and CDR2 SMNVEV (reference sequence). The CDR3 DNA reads TGTGCCAGCAGTACGGACAGGGGTAATCAGCCCCAGCATTTT. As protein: CASSTDRGNQPQHF.

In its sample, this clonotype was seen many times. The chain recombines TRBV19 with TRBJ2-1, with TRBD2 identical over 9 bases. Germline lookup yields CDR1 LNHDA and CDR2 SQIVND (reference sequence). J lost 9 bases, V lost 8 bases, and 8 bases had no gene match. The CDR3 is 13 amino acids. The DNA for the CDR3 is TGTGCCAGTGGGGACCGCGGGGGGGCTGAGCAGTTCTTC. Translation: CASGDRGGAEQFF. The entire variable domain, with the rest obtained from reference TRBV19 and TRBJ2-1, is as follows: DGGITQSPKYLFRKEGQNVTLSCEQNLNHDAMYWYRQDPGQGLRLIYYSQIVNDFQKGDIAEGYSVSREKKESFPLTVTSAQKNPTAFYLCASGDRGGAEQFFGPGTRLTVL.

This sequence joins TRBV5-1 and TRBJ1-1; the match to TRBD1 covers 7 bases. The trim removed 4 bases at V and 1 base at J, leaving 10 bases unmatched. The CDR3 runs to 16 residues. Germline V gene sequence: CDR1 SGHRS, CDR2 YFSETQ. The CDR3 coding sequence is TGCGCCAGCAGCCCAGTAGCCGGGACAGCGAACACTGAAGCTTTCTTT. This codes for CASSPVAGTANTEAFF. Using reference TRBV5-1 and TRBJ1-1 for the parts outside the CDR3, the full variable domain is KAGVTQTPRYLIKTRGQQVTLSCSPISGHRSVSWYQQTPGQGLQFLFEYFSETQRNKGNFPGRFSGRQFSNSRSEMNVSTLELGDSALYLCASSPVAGTANTEAFFGQGTRLTVV.